This T cell receptor beta chain appears in the sequencing data of a study of blood T cells in healthy people across ages. Looking at the study overall: There was about one barcoded beta molecule captured by template switching per two T cells. Study-wide results and limits: Diversity estimates drawn from one million T cells were deemed underestimates.

There are 13 residues in the CDR3. From germline, CDR1 is SGHRS and CDR2 YFSETQ. Primed by a sample-barcoded 5' primer and a J-beta primer mix, a second PCR proceeded for about 7 to 12 cycles. The authors tagged each cDNA molecule using a template-switch adaptor with 12 random nucleotides. Using its own MiXCR run on the 5' RACE reads, TCRdb lists one record per CDR3 protein. The data hold more than 1,400,000 distinct CDR3 sequences, with 42% observed a single time. This clonotype was picked up a small number of times. What it binds is unknown. The junction differs from germline at one of its ends, possibly a read error.

The sequencing input was blood. This chain uses TRBV5-1 with TRBJ2-7, with D unresolved. This TCR came from a woman aged 18-35 years in good health. Here the CDR3 DNA reads TGTGCCAGCAGCTCGGACGCATCCTACGAGCAGTACTTC. This sequence encodes CASSSDASYEQYF.